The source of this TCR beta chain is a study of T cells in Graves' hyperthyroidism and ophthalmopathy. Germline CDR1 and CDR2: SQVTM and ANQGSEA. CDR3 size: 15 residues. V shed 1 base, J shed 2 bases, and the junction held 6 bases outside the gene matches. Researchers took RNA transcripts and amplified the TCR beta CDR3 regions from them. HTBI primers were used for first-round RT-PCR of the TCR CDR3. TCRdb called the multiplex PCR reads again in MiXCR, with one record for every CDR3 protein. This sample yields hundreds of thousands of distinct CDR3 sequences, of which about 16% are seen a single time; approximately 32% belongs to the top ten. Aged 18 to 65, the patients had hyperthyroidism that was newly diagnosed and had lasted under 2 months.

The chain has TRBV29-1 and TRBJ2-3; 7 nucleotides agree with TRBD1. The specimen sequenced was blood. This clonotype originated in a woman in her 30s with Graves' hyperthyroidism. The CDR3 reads CSVEGVGTATDTQYF. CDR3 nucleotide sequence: TGCAGCGTTGAAGGGGTGGGGACAGCCACAGATACGCAGTATTTT.